The clone carrying this T cell receptor beta chain has a count of ten or more. The antigen remains undetermined. This sample was included in a study of T-cell reconstitution after alpha-beta-depleted transplantation in children. Study-wide results and caveats: After transplant, at about two months, alpha-beta T cells were reportedly derived from several hundred expanded graft clones. At one year after transplant, newly produced T cells mostly accounted for T-cell counts and diversity.

As it was prepared, the TCRbeta library received unique molecular identifiers. TCRdb re-derived calls from the PCR reads in MiXCR, one entry per CDR3 protein. This repertoire shows roughly 240,000 distinct CDR3 sequences, approximately 8% found once; its top ten account for approximately 6.3%. The specimen comprised PBMCs, mostly from graft donor cells, sampled 180 days after TCRalphabeta/CD19-depleted stem cell transplant. The TCR comes from a male patient aged 10 to 17 who had a stem cell transplant for acute lymphoblastic leukemia, so the T cells may come from the graft donor.

CDR3 residues: CASSQGGASNQPQHF. The CDR3 region has the DNA TGTGCCAGCAGCCAAGGCGGGGCCAGCAATCAGCCCCAGCATTTT. The rearrangement joins TRBV3-1 to TRBJ1-5; D perhaps matches TRBD1 (5 bases). The CDR3 contains 15 residues. Germline lookup yields CDR1 LGHDT and CDR2 YNNKEL (reference sequence). V was trimmed by 1 base and J by 1 base, leaving 8 bases between them.